This T cell receptor (beta chain) originates from a study of response to subunit inactivated influenza vaccine. The study's findings and limits: New T cells are recruited in small numbers by each seasonal influenza vaccination, according to the authors' suggestion.

The CDR3 is 16 amino acids. The ends were cut back, 3 bases at V and 0 bases at J, with 15 bases in the middle. Germline loops: CDR1 DFQATT, CDR2 SNEGSKA (reference sequence). From the RT-PCR reads, TCRdb called clonotypes with MiXCR, one entry per CDR3 protein. The sample holds fewer than 250,000 distinct CDR3 sequences, roughly an eighth seen once. In its sample, this clonotype was seen many times. Its antigen is still unknown. Sequences were derived from CD8+ T cells sorted from PBMCs, sampled 4 to 6 days after vaccination. The TCR comes from a man aged 45 to 65 who received an inactivated influenza vaccine. The chain links TRBV20-1 to TRBJ2-1; tentative D call: TRBD2 (6 bases). The CDR3 here is CSARKVADSSYNEQFF. The CDR3 coding sequence is TGCAGTGCTAGGAAAGTAGCGGATAGCTCCTACAATGAGCAGTTCTTC.